The rows below give T cell receptor beta chains drawn from one sample of a study of T cells after yellow fever vaccination. From the 5' RACE reads, TCRdb called clonotypes with MiXCR, one entry per CDR3 protein. The repertoire holds about 350,000 distinct CDR3 sequences, with 7% to 9% as singletons. Source: PBMCs, taken roughly 47 days after the first yellow fever vaccination. The receptors were gathered from a man in his late teens or twenties who received the YFV17D yellow fever vaccine. CDR3s include the opening cysteine and the closing phenylalanine or tryptophan. Each record gives: J gene, V gene, CDR3 protein.

TRBJ1-5	TRBV7-8	CASSPRGVTADNQPQHF
TRBJ1-2	TRBV28	CASAPGTGVQGYTF
TRBJ1-2	TRBV5-6	CASSFGSANYGYTF
TRBJ1-2	TRBV20-1	CSARDPRDLGGYTF
TRBJ1-6	TRBV7-2	CASSLVAGSGWSPLHF
TRBJ1-1	TRBV4-2	CAMSPERIVNTEAFF
TRBJ2-7	TRBV6-2/TRBV6-3	CASISLGRGGRRIYEQYF
TRBJ2-7	TRBV5-1	CASSFGTTYEQYF
TRBJ1-2	TRBV10-2	CASSDGVHYGYTF
TRBJ1-2	TRBV20-1	CSAIVTSYGYTF
TRBJ1-4	TRBV4-3	CASSQDKPLRREDEKLFF
TRBJ1-1	TRBV5-1	CASSSREGTEAFF
TRBJ2-3	TRBV7-2	CASSSYSGGAGDTQYF
TRBJ1-1	TRBV12-3/TRBV12-4	CASSVNRRITEAFF
TRBJ2-3	TRBV7-3	CASSLRAGGGTDTQYF
TRBJ1-2	TRBV14	CASSQPGARGIGYGYTF
TRBJ1-6	TRBV12-3/TRBV12-4	CASMASQAPLHF
TRBJ1-1	TRBV7-9	CASSLPGTTEAFF
TRBJ2-2	TRBV5-1	CASSLREQDGELFF
TRBJ2-3	TRBV5-1	CASSLSGGAPDTQYF
TRBJ2-5	TRBV7-8	CASSLQRPFQETQYF
TRBJ2-5	TRBV18	CASSPGGRETQYF
TRBJ1-3	TRBV12-3/TRBV12-4	CASSVTTGNTIYF
TRBJ2-3	TRBV5-1	CASSLANDFDTQYF
TRBJ2-1	TRBV12-3/TRBV12-4	CASRTSGGADEQFF
TRBJ2-6	TRBV7-2	CASSLGQGNVLTF
TRBJ1-6	TRBV7-6	CASSLAPRRSFHF
TRBJ1-1	TRBV7-9	CASSLVGTGLMTEAFF
TRBJ1-5	TRBV15	CATRDSNQPQHF
TRBJ1-1	TRBV5-4	CASSSKTGAEAFF
TRBJ2-3	TRBV10-3	CAISEPGGGTDTQYF
TRBJ2-3	TRBV5-4	CASSRPGQRIPDTQYF
TRBJ2-6	TRBV14	CASSQDSVRSGANVLTF
TRBJ1-4	TRBV7-2	CASSLGGRGFGEKLFF
TRBJ1-1	TRBV6-6	CASSFLGGNTEAFF
TRBJ2-3	TRBV4-3	CASSQDTSTDTQYF
TRBJ2-3	TRBV28	CASSGGLARNTDTQYF
TRBJ1-2	TRBV6-2/TRBV6-3	CASNPTGGYYGYTF
TRBJ2-7	TRBV20-1	CSASIRQNSYEQYF
TRBJ1-1	TRBV5-4	CASSLNRGWVAFF
TRBJ2-5	TRBV19	CASSRTSGRRETQYF
TRBJ1-1	TRBV3-1	CASSLHSETEAFF
TRBJ1-3	TRBV7-8	CASSLEGAGGNTIYF
TRBJ2-7	TRBV7-6	CASSSPLTLLGEQYF
TRBJ2-2	TRBV7-2	CASRPYAANTGELFF
TRBJ2-2	TRBV5-6	CASSVSVRELFF
TRBJ2-7	TRBV29-1	CSVLDRFYEQYF
TRBJ2-1	TRBV7-9	CASAGGVEQFF
TRBJ1-2	TRBV7-2	CASSAGPDYSYGYTF
TRBJ1-6	TRBV7-2	CASSSEGQGLTPLHF
TRBJ2-1	TRBV7-2	CASRGSYNEQFF
TRBJ2-7	TRBV12-3/TRBV12-4	CASSFGPGAIHEQYF
TRBJ2-3	TRBV11-2	CASSPDQGAGGPKYTDTQYF
TRBJ2-3	TRBV27	CASSIPRDRGTDTQYF
TRBJ2-5	TRBV11-3	CATYEWGIQETQYF